This T cell receptor (beta chain) was found in a study of blood T cell repertoires in COVID-19 (dated by TCRdb to 2020 to 2022). Broadly, across the study: Samples covering the acute and convalescent phases of COVID-19 were provided by collaborators in the United States, Italy and Spain. The material from the prospective study consisted of cDNA or gDNA derived from T cells, B-cell-depleted T cells, or PBMCs. The dataset comprised deeply sampled blood TCRbeta repertoires from subjects exposed to, actively infected with, or recovered from COVID-19. A freely available public database, intended as a resource for researchers studying the immune response to SARS-CoV-2, is where the repertoires were released. Samples came from the ongoing ImmuneRACE study (first 160 participants) plus 1,254 subjects from 6 global collaborators. Nearly every sample came with metadata listing a de-identified subject ID, COVID-19 status, age in years and sex. HLA class I and class II types, where available, came from metadata supplied by the sample provider rather than from assay-based typing. General findings and caveats noted by the study authors: The amount of clinical and demographic metadata varied by source and participant and was provided uncurated.

Based on the germline V gene, the CDR1 and CDR2 sequences are SGHDT and YYEEEE. The germline ends are 12 bases apart after V is trimmed by 0 bases and J by 3 bases. Including the terminal cysteine and phenylalanine, the CDR3 comprises 16 residues. Of all the DNA, just the CDR3 is kept, 48 bases in frame from base 1. In regard to this clone: Which antigen it targets is not known. Base-call qualities are not available, and no considerably larger clone is one nucleotide away.

TCRbeta CDR3 regions were amplified from genomic DNA by means of the immunoSEQ Assay, a bias-controlled multiplex PCR. As for how the authors treated the data: The number of nucleated cells in each sample was estimated by amplification of reference gene primers within the assay. Sequence reads were collapsed and filtered to measure the absolute abundance of every unique TCRbeta CDR3 rearrangement. For each sample, productive Simpson clonality was calculated as the square root of Simpson's diversity index over productive rearrangements. TCRdb holds this immuneACCESS table with in-frame rearrangements only. Some clones are missing; in checked studies, unresolved V genes explain under half, and the rest has no known cause. The V and J calls and clone size are taken from that table; D and trimming were inferred from the DNA. The sample table lists 15,000 to 25,000 clones, roughly 84% of them with a count of one. The ten top clones hold roughly 30% of the sample.

The collaborating institutions used their own protocols to collect whole blood in K2EDTA tubes. Collaborator samples were shipped for TCRbeta analysis as frozen whole blood, isolated PBMCs, or DNA extracted from either sample type. Specimen: peripheral blood. The receptor was derived from a human donor with active COVID-19. The donor label of this sample is uncertain. The sequence links TRBV5-6 to TRBJ1-4, with TRBD1 perhaps the D gene, on 6 matching bases. The CDR3 reads CASSLGVRGPNEKLFF. The DNA reads as follows: TGTGCCAGCAGCTTGGGCGTCAGGGGTCCTAATGAAAAACTGTTTTTT.